These 8 T cell receptor beta chains came from one sample sequenced in a study of spatial heterogeneity in lung cancer. One entry per CDR3 protein results from TCRdb running MiXCR on the 5' RACE reads. The sample gives about 48,000 distinct CDR3 sequences, roughly 5.2% of which show up once; over 8.5% is in the top ten. Indicated time point: sample taken at primary tumor resection. This specimen consisted of PBMCs, obtained at surgery. The receptor set was obtained from a male donor with early-stage non-small cell lung cancer.

V is TRBV4-3 and J is TRBJ2-3; 11 positions match TRBD2. Germline CDR1 and CDR2: LGHNA and YSLEER. The trim removed 3 bases at V and 4 bases at J, leaving 3 bases unmatched. The CDR3 sequence is 15 residues long. Here the CDR3 DNA reads TGCGCCAGCAGCCAGGGACTAGCGGCCCCAGATACGCAGTATTTT. This codes for CASSQGLAAPDTQYF.

This clonotype came up many times. The chain couples TRBV11-2 to TRBJ2-2; the match to TRBD2 covers 9 bases. The CDR3 contains 15 residues. Trimming cost V 4 bases and J 2 bases; bases outside gene matches: 2. Germline loops: CDR1 SGHAT, CDR2 FQNNGV. This CDR3 is CASSYSGSNTGELFF. The DNA of the CDR3 is TGTGCCAGCAGCTATAGCGGGAGCAACACCGGGGAGCTGTTTTTT.

This clonotype was observed many times. This sequence joins TRBV20-1 and TRBJ2-3, with TRBD1 matching 8 bases. Germline loops: CDR1 DFQATT, CDR2 SNEGSKA (reference sequence). J lost 6 bases, V lost 4 bases, and 6 bases had no gene match. This CDR3 has 13 residues. CDR3 DNA: TGCAGTGCTATGGACAGGGCAGAGGATACGCAGTATTTT. Encoded protein: CSAMDRAEDTQYF.

This clonotype was recorded many times. This rearrangement joins TRBV9 to TRBJ2-7; D tentatively reads TRBD1 or TRBD2 (6 bases each). This CDR3 is built from 15 residues. V was cut by 0 bases and J by 2 bases, with 12 bases left in between. Germline V gene data show CDR1 as SGDLS and CDR2 as YYNGEE. CDR3 nucleotides: TGTGCCAGCAGCGTAGGTCACGGGGGCACCTACGAGCAGTACTTC. Encoded protein: CASSVGHGGTYEQYF. Full variable domain (missing parts from reference TRBV9 and TRBJ2-7): DSGVTQTPKHLITATGQRVTLRCSPRSGDLSVYWYQQSLDQGLQFLIQYYNGEERAKGNILERFSAQQFPDLHSELNLSSLELGDSALYFCASSVGHGGTYEQYFGPGTRLTVT.

This clonotype was seen many times. V gene TRBV27 combines with J gene TRBJ2-7; TRBD2 matches at 11 bases. Trimming took 5 bases from V and 9 from J; bases not matched to a gene: 6. CDR1 and CDR2 from the germline V gene are MNHEY and SMNVEV (reference sequence). This CDR3 is 13 amino acids long. CDR3 sequence (DNA): TGTGCCAGCAGTGGGACTAGCGGATACCGGCAGTACTTC. It yields the protein CASSGTSGYRQYF.

This clonotype was found many times. This CDR3 is CSASRGYEQYF. The DNA for the CDR3 is TGCAGTGCTAGTAGAGGTTACGAGCAGTACTTC. This chain uses TRBV20-1 with TRBJ2-7; D remains ambiguous. The CDR3 spans 11 residues. CDR1 is DFQATT and CDR2 is SNEGSKA in the germline V gene (reference sequence). V lost 3 bases and J 4 bases, leaving 7 bases between the germline ends.

This clonotype has at least ten counts. This chain connects TRBV5-1 to TRBJ2-3; 8 bases map to TRBD2. CDR1 is SGHRS, CDR2 YFSETQ, per germline. The length of the CDR3 is 16 residues. Trimming cost V 0 bases and J 4 bases; bases outside gene matches: 7. Here the CDR3 DNA reads TGCGCCAGCAGCTTGGGCAGCGGGAGAAGGGCAGATACGCAGTATTTT. Amino acid sequence: CASSLGSGRRADTQYF.

This clonotype occurred a few times. CDR3 sequence: CASSPPGPLLDYTF. CDR3 in DNA: TGTGCCAGCTCACCCCCTGGGCCCCTCTTGGACTACACCTTC. The V gene is TRBV18, the J gene TRBJ1-2; D is uncertain. CDR3 length: 14 residues. In germline, CDR1 is KGHSH, CDR2 LQKENI. Deletions cut 3 bases from V and 10 bases from J, with 18 bases between.